This TCR beta chain was documented in a study of glioma-infiltrating T cells. Overall study results and limits: Gliomas, especially low-grade, showed above-expected tissue-blood divergence; non-neoplastic patients showed below. Very few CDR3 sequences were shared between tissue and blood.

The sample holds one count of this clonotype. What it binds is unknown. Given a much more abundant clone one base away, this may be a read error. The CDR3 has 16 amino acids. Germline-derived CDR1 and CDR2 are MNHEY and SVGAGI. Amplification of TCR alpha and beta CDR3 regions from RNA used iRepertoire nested multiplex PCR. Input was roughly 85-450 ng of tissue mRNA or PBMC total RNA. From the multiplex PCR reads, TCRdb called clonotypes with MiXCR, one entry per CDR3 protein. The data show around 21,000 distinct CDR3 sequences, around 23% seen once. The rearrangement joins TRBV6-5 to TRBJ1-1, with D uncertain. The source material was glioma tissue, nonneoplastic brain tissue, or PBMCs (not recorded which). The receptor's source is a human donor with low-grade glioma or glioblastoma, undergoing nonglioma brain surgery, or in good health (not recorded which). In DNA form, the CDR3 reads TGTGCCAGCAGTGAATCGGAATTTGGTCTATGGACTGAAGGTTTCTTT. Translation: CASSESEFGLWTEGFF.